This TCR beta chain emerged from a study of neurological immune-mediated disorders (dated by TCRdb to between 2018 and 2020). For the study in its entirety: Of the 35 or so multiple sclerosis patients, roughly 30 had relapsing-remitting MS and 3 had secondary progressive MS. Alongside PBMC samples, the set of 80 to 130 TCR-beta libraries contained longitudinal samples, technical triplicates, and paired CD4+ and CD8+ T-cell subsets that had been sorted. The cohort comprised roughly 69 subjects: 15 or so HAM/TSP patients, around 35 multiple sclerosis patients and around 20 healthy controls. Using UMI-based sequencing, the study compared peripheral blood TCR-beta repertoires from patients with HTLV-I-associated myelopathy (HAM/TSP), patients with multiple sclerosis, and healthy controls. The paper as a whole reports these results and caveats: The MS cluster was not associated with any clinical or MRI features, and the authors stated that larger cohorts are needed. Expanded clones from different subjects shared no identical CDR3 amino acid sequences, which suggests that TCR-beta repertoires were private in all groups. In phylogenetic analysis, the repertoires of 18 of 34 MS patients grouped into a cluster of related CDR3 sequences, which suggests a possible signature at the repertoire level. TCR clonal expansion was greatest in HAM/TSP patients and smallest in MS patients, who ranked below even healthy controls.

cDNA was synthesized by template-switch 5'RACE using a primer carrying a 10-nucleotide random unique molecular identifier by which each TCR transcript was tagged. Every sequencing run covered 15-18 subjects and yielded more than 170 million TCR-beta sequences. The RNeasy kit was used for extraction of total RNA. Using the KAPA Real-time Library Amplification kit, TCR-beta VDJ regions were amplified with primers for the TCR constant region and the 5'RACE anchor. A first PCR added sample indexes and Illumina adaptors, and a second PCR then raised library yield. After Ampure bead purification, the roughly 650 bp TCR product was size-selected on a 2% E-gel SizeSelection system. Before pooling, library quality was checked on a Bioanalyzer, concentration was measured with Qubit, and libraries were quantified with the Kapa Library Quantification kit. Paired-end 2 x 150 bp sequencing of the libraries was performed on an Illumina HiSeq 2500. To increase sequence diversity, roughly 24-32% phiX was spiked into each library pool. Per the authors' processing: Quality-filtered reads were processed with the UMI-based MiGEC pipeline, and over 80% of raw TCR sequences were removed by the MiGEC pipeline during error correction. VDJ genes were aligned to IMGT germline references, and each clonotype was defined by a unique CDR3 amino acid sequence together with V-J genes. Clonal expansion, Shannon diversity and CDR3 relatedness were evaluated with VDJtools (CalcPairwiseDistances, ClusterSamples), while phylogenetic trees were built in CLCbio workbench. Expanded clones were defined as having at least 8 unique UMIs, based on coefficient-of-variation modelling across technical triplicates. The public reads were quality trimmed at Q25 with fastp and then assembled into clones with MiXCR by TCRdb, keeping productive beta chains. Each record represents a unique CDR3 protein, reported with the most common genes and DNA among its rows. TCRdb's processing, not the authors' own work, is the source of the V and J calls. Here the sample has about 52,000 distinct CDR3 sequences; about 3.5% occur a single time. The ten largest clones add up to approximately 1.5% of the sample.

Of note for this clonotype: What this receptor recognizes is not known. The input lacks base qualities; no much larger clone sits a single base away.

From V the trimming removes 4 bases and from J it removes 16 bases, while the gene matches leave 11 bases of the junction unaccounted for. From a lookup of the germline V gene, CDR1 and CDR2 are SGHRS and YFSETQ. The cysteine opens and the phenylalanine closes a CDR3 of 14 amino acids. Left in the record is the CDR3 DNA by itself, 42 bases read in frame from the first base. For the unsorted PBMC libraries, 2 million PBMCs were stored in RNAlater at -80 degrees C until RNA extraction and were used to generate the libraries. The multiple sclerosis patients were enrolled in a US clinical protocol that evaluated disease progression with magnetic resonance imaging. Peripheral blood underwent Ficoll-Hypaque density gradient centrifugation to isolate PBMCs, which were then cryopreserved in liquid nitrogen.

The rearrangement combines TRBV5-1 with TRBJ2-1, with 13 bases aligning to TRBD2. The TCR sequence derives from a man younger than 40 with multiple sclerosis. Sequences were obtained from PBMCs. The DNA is TGCGCCAGCAGCGCCGATTACGGGACTAGCGGGGTCTTCTTC. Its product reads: CASSADYGTSGVFF.